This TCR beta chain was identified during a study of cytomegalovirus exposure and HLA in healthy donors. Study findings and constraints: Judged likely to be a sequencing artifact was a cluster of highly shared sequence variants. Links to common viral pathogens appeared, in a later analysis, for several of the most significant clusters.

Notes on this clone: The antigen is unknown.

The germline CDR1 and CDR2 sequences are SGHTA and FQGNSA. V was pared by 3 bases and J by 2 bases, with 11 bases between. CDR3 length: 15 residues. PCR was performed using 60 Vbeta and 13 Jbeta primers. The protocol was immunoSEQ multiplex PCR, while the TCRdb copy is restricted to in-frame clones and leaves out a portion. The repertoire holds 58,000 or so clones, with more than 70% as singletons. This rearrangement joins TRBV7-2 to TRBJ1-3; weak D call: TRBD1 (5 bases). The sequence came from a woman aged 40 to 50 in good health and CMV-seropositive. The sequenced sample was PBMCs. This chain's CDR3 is CASSFLRGTGNTIYF. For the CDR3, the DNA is TGTGCCAGCAGCTTCCTAAGGGGTACTGGAAACACCATATATTTT. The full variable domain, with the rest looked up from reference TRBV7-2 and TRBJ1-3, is GAGVSQSPSNKVTEKGKDVELRCDPISGHTALYWYRQSLGQGLEFLIYFQGNSAPDKSGLPSDRFSAERTGGSVSTLTIQRTQQEDSAVYLCASSFLRGTGNTIYFGEGSWLTVV.